Presented here are 7 T cell receptor beta chains from one specimen sequenced in a study of regulatory T cells in long-lasting Graves disease. Time point here: newly diagnosed GD, antithyroid drugs for less than 3 months. The TCR library was made from RNA extracted from PBMCs. Construction of the TCR beta libraries employed iRepertoire HTBI primers in conjunction with Arm-PCR of CDR3 regions. TCRdb re-derived calls from the multiplex PCR reads in MiXCR, one entry per CDR3 protein. The sample has 440,000 or so distinct CDR3 sequences, about a sixth seen once. These same data were also listed under a study on T cells in Graves' hyperthyroidism and ophthalmopathy.

Sequences were derived from peripheral blood mononuclear cells (PBMCs), sampled at new diagnosis, from a patient treated with antithyroid drugs. Receptor source: a woman aged 30 to 39 with Graves disease.

The table lists this clonotype with many counts. The genes are TRBV6-1 and TRBJ2-3, with TRBD2 as a possible D gene (5 bases). Germline CDR1 is MNHNS and CDR2 is SASEGT. This CDR3 is built from 17 residues. Trimming stripped 2 bases from V and 4 bases from J, with 19 bases between. This CDR3 is CASSEPGRRFWADTQYF. The CDR3 coding sequence is TGTGCCAGCAGTGAACCGGGCAGGAGGTTCTGGGCAGATACGCAGTATTTT.

This clonotype was seen many times. The chain uses TRBV15 and TRBJ1-1, with 9 nucleotides matching TRBD1. The CDR3 runs 13 residues. V lost 3 bases, J lost 8 bases, and 4 bases stayed unmatched. Looked up from germline, CDR1 is LNHNV and CDR2 is YYDKDF (reference sequence). CDR3 residues: CATSSGTGREAFF. The CDR3, as DNA: TGTGCCACCAGCAGCGGGACAGGGAGAGAAGCTTTCTTT.

This clonotype was seen at least ten times. The CDR3 loop reads CASKVEGGNSYEQYF. DNA for the CDR3: TGTGCCAGCAAGGTCGAAGGCGGGAATTCCTACGAGCAGTACTTC. The V call is TRBV2, the J call TRBJ2-7; D is perhaps TRBD2 (6 bases). The CDR3 is made up of 15 amino acids. V was trimmed by 7 bases and J by 1 base, leaving 17 bases between them. CDR1 and CDR2 (germline): SNHLY, FYNNEI.

This clonotype was seen repeatedly, ten times or more. V and J are TRBV28 and TRBJ2-7, with 9 bases that match TRBD1. V lost 4 bases, J lost 4 bases, and 8 bases stayed unmatched. The germline gives CDR1 MDHEN, CDR2 SYDVKM. This CDR3 comprises 15 residues. In nucleotides, the CDR3 is TGTGCCAGCAGTTACCCGGGACAGGGTCGATACGAGCAGTACTTC. Translating gives CASSYPGQGRYEQYF.

This clonotype was counted at least ten times. The chain carries TRBV2 and TRBJ2-3; D ambiguous. CDR1 is SNHLY, CDR2 FYNNEI, per germline. Trimming removed 7 bases at V and 1 base at J, with 18 bases between. The CDR3 loop spans 16 amino acids. The CDR3 region is CASTGSDPIGTDTQYF. The CDR3 nucleotides are TGTGCCAGCACTGGAAGTGACCCGATTGGCACAGATACGCAGTATTTT. Variable domain in full (rest from reference TRBV2 and TRBJ2-3): EPEVTQTPSHQVTQMGQEVILRCVPISNHLYFYWYRQILGQKVEFLVSFYNNEISEKSEIFDDQFSVERPDGSNFTLKIRSTKLEDSAMYFCASTGSDPIGTDTQYFGPGTRLTVL.

The chain is built from TRBV3-1 and TRBJ2-1, with 10 bases fitting TRBD2. The CDR3 covers 15 residues. The V segment lost 4 bases and the J segment 7 bases; nucleotides outside the gene matches: 7. From germline, CDR1 is LGHDT and CDR2 YNNKEL (reference sequence). The chain's CDR3 is CASSPRLAGGNEQFF. The CDR3 DNA reads TGTGCCAGCAGCCCAAGACTAGCGGGTGGGAATGAGCAGTTCTTC.

This clonotype turned up a few times. The rearrangement links TRBV12-5 to TRBJ1-2; no clear D gene. Germline-derived CDR1 and CDR2 are LGHNT and FRNRAP. The CDR3 covers 13 residues. Trimming cost V 7 bases and J 0 bases, with 9 bases left between them. The CDR3 loop is CASAPSTNYGYTF. As DNA, the CDR3 is TGTGCTAGTGCACCCAGCACTAACTATGGCTACACCTTC.